The T cell receptor beta chain described here comes from a study of blood T cells in healthy people across ages. About the research overall: Using template switching, researchers captured about one barcoded beta molecule for each two T cells.

Donor samples were obtained from healthy Caucasian individuals from Russia, aged about 6 to 100. Every sample yielded at least 6.5 million isolated PBMCs. It was with a sample-barcoded 5' primer and a J-beta primer mix that a second PCR of roughly 7 to 11 cycles was run. In TCRdb, the 5' RACE reads were re-called with MiXCR into one record per CDR3 protein. The sample carries hundreds of thousands of distinct CDR3 sequences, 29% recorded once. Broader study findings: Any conclusive comparison of naive versus antigen-experienced cells was prevented by using unsorted PBMCs.

The CDR3 loop spans 13 amino acids. Per germline, CDR1 KGHSH and CDR2 LQKENI. Remarks on this clonotype: What it recognizes is unknown. This may be a read error, as it is one base from a much larger clone.

This chain links TRBV18 with TRBJ2-5; the D is unclear. Sequencing was done on a sample of blood. This TCR derives from a woman aged 80 or older in good health. The CDR3 bases are TGTGCCAGCTCACCACCGGTAGAAGAGACCCGGTACTTC. Its protein product is CASSPPVEETRYF.